This TCR beta chain was captured in a study of blood T cell repertoires in COVID-19. Trimming pared 2 bases from V and 4 bases from J, leaving 6 bases between. Germline values: CDR1 LNHDA, CDR2 SQIVND (reference sequence). The CDR3 runs 13 residues. The repertoire was sequenced with immunoSEQ multiplex PCR; TCRdb's copy has only in-frame clones and lacks some. The sample includes around 100,000 clones, 84% of them seen just once. Sequencing was performed on peripheral blood. The receptor comes from a man in his 70s with active or convalescent COVID-19. V usage is TRBV19 and J usage is TRBJ2-1; D remains ambiguous. The CDR3 nucleotides are TGTGCCAGTAGTATAATCCCATACAATGAGCAGTTCTTC. Residues: CASSIIPYNEQFF.